The rows below give T cell receptor beta chains drawn from one sample of a study of identifying expanded T cells in peripheral blood. Profiling relied on immunoSEQ multiplex PCR, and the TCRdb table lists in-frame clones only, not all of them. The sample includes 90,000 to 95,000 clones, approximately 91% of them seen just once. The sample taken for sequencing was blood. These receptors were taken from a person between 18 and 75 years old in good health. Each CDR3 is given with its conserved first and last residue. Each record gives: CDR3 protein, CDR3 DNA, V gene, clone size, D gene, J gene. A D gene is named only where the DNA matches it firmly. Only part of the rows carry a size: once, few, many, or a class if the clone is expanded.

cdr3_aa: CASSGGPSTFPEQYF
cdr3_nt: TGTGCCAGCTCGGGGGGGCCGTCCACCTTCCCCGAGCAGTACTTC
v_call: TRBV25-1
clone_size: .
d_call: TRBD2
j_call: TRBJ2-7

cdr3_aa: CASNLGPAAQGGYTF
cdr3_nt: TGTGCCAGCAATCTAGGACCCGCCGCTCAGGGAGGCTACACCTTC
v_call: TRBV9
clone_size: .
d_call: .
j_call: TRBJ1-2

cdr3_aa: CASSLRGANTGELFF
cdr3_nt: TGTGCCAGCAGTTTAAGAGGGGCGAACACCGGGGAGCTGTTTTTT
v_call: TRBV6-5
clone_size: .
d_call: .
j_call: TRBJ2-2

cdr3_aa: CASSPVGVLSYNEQFF
cdr3_nt: TGCGCCAGCAGCCCCGTTGGGGTGCTCTCCTACAATGAGCAGTTCTTC
v_call: TRBV5-1
clone_size: .
d_call: .
j_call: TRBJ2-1

cdr3_aa: CSVESGRNTIYF
cdr3_nt: TGCAGCGTTGAGTCCGGACGAAACACCATATATTTT
v_call: TRBV29-1
clone_size: .
d_call: .
j_call: TRBJ1-3

cdr3_aa: CASSLGGQPNEKLFF
cdr3_nt: TGTGCCAGCAGTTTAGGGGGACAGCCCAATGAAAAACTGTTTTTT
v_call: TRBV27
clone_size: .
d_call: TRBD1
j_call: TRBJ1-4

cdr3_aa: CASSGGQGVRNSPLHF
cdr3_nt: TGTGCCAGCAGCGGTGGACAGGGCGTACGTAATTCACCCCTCCACTTT
v_call: TRBV9
clone_size: .
d_call: TRBD1
j_call: TRBJ1-6

cdr3_aa: CASSLTGQGLYYEQYF
cdr3_nt: TGTGCCAGCAGCTTAACGGGCCAGGGACTATACTACGAGCAGTACTTC
v_call: TRBV7-9
clone_size: .
d_call: TRBD2
j_call: TRBJ2-7

cdr3_aa: CASKYQVHTEAFF
cdr3_nt: TGTGCCAGCAAATATCAAGTGCACACTGAAGCTTTCTTT
v_call: TRBV27
clone_size: once
d_call: .
j_call: TRBJ1-1

cdr3_aa: CASSLGPQGDTEAFF
cdr3_nt: TGTGCCAGCAGCTTGGGACCACAGGGGGATACTGAAGCTTTCTTT
v_call: TRBV5-6
clone_size: .
d_call: TRBD1
j_call: TRBJ1-1

cdr3_aa: CASSLAGGNQPQHF
cdr3_nt: TGCGCCAGCAGCTTGGCTGGGGGCAATCAGCCCCAGCATTTT
v_call: TRBV5-1
clone_size: few
d_call: .
j_call: TRBJ1-5

cdr3_aa: CASSLTSGKGYGYTF
cdr3_nt: TGTGCCAGCAGCTTAACATCAGGGAAAGGGTATGGCTACACCTTC
v_call: TRBV7-8
clone_size: .
d_call: .
j_call: TRBJ1-2

cdr3_aa: CASSEGTGPGRGYTF
cdr3_nt: TGTGCCAGCAGCGAGGGGACAGGGCCTGGACGGGGCTACACCTTC
v_call: TRBV9
clone_size: .
d_call: TRBD1
j_call: TRBJ1-2

cdr3_aa: CASSDGGGTYNSPLHF
cdr3_nt: TGTGCCAGCAGTGATGGAGGGGGCACCTATAATTCACCCCTCCACTTT
v_call: TRBV2
clone_size: .
d_call: TRBD1
j_call: TRBJ1-6

cdr3_aa: CASSLDLAGYEQYF
cdr3_nt: TGTGCCAGCAGCTTAGATCTAGCGGGCTACGAGCAGTACTTC
v_call: TRBV7-9
clone_size: .
d_call: TRBD2
j_call: TRBJ2-7

cdr3_aa: CASSPFATNAGNTIYF
cdr3_nt: TGCGCCAGCAGCCCGTTCGCGACAAACGCTGGAAACACCATATATTTT
v_call: TRBV4-1
clone_size: .
d_call: .
j_call: TRBJ1-3

cdr3_aa: CASSRAGGDRYEQYF
cdr3_nt: TGTGCCAGCAGCCGCGCAGGCGGGGACCGCTACGAGCAGTACTTC
v_call: TRBV7-9
clone_size: .
d_call: .
j_call: TRBJ2-7